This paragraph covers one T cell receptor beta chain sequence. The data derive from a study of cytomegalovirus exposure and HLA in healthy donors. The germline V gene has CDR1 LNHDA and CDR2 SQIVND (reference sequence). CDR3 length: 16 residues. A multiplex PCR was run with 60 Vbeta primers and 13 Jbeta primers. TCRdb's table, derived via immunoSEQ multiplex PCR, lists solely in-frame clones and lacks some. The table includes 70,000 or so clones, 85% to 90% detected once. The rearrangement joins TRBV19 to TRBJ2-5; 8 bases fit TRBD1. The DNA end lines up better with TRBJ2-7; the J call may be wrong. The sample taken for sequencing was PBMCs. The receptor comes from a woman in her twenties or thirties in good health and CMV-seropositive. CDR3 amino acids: CASSIAGGPTSYEQYF. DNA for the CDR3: TGTGCCAGTAGTATCGCAGGGGGCCCTACTTCCTACGAGCAGTACTTC.